This T cell receptor (beta chain) stems from a study of cytomegalovirus exposure and HLA in healthy donors. This CDR3 comprises 14 residues. Germline loops: CDR1 SGHRS, CDR2 YFSETQ. V lost 4 bases and J 2 bases, leaving 13 bases between the germline ends. Study-wide findings and caveats: TCR beta V- and J-gene trimming was later associated with a missense DCLRE1C variant.

Both 60 Vbeta primers and 13 Jbeta primers went into the PCR. TCRdb's table, derived via immunoSEQ multiplex PCR, lists solely in-frame clones and lacks some. Here the sample spans about 130,000 clones, roughly 80% being singletons. To note about this clone: Its antigen is not identified.

This receptor was identified in a woman between 55 and 75 years old in good health and CMV-seronegative. The sequenced sample consisted of PBMCs. J is TRBJ2-7 and V is TRBV5-1; no definite D call. The CDR3 coding sequence is TGCGCCAGCAGCCCTGGAAACCGGGCCTACGAGCAGTACTTC. Protein: CASSPGNRAYEQYF.